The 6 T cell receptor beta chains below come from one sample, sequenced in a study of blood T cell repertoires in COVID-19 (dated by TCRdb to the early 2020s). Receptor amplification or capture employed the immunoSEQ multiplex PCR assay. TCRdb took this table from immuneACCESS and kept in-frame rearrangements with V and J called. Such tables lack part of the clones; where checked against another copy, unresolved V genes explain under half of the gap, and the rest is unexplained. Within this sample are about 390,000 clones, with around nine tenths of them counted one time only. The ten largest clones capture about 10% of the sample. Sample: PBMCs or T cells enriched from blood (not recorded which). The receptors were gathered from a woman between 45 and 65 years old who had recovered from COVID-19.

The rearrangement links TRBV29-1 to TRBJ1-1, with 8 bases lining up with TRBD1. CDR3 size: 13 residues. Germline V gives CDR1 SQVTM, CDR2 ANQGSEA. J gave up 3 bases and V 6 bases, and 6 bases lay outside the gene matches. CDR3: CSVRQGTDTEAFF. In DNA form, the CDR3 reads TGCAGCGTGCGACAGGGGACGGACACTGAAGCTTTCTTT.

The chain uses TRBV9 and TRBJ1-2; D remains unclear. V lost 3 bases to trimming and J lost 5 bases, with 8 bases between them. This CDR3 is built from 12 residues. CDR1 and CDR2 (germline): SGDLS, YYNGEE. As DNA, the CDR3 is TGTGCCAGCAGCGGCGAGCTTTATGGCTACACCTTC. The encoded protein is CASSGELYGYTF.

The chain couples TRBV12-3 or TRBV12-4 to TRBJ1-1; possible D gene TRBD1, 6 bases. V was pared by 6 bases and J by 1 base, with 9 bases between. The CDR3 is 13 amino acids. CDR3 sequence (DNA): TGTGCCAGCAGGCTACAGGGGAACACTGAAGCTTTCTTT. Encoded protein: CASRLQGNTEAFF.

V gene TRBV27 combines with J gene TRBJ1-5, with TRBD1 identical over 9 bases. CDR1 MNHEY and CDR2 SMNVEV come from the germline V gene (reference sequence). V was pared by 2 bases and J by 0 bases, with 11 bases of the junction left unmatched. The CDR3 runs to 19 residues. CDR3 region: CASSLVPPDRGYSNQPQHF. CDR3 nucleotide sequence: TGTGCCAGCAGTTTAGTTCCCCCGGACAGGGGATATAGCAATCAGCCCCAGCATTTT.

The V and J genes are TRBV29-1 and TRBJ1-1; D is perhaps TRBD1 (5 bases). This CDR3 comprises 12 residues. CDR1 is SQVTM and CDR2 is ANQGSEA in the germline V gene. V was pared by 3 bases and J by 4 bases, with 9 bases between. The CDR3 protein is CSVDGGTTEAFF. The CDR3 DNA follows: TGCAGCGTTGACGGGGGGACCACTGAAGCTTTCTTT.

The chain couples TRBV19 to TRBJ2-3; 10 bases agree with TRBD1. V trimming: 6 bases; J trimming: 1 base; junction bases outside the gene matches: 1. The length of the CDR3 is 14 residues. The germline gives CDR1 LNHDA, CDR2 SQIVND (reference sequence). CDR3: CASRGTGGTDTQYF. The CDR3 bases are TGTGCCAGTAGGGGGACAGGGGGCACAGATACGCAGTATTTT. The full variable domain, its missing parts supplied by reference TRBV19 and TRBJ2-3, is DGGITQSPKYLFRKEGQNVTLSCEQNLNHDAMYWYRQDPGQGLRLIYYSQIVNDFQKGDIAEGYSVSREKKESFPLTVTSAQKNPTAFYLCASRGTGGTDTQYFGPGTRLTVL.